This TCR beta chain originates from a study of cytomegalovirus exposure and HLA in healthy donors. This CDR3 is 18 amino acids long. CDR1 SSHAT and CDR2 FNYEAQ come from the germline V gene (reference sequence). The PCR employed 60 Vbeta primers together with 13 Jbeta primers. Original analysis: Unique TCR beta chains numbered about 79 million in a later analysis, with roughly 10 million shared. Only in-frame clones appear in the TCRdb table, and some are missing; sequencing was by immunoSEQ multiplex PCR. From that table come the V and J calls and clone size; the DNA was used to work out D and trimming. The sample contains over 100,000 clones, approximately 80% of which appear only once. Among the donors, all were healthy bone marrow donors. Concerning this clone: A junction boundary mismatches the germline segment, possibly from a read error.

This chain joins TRBV7-7 and TRBJ2-5; 8 bases are shared with TRBD2. The clonotype was recovered from a female donor in good health and CMV-seronegative. Sequencing was performed on PBMCs. The CDR3: CASSLYAEISGIQETQYF. The CDR3 DNA sequence: TGTGCTAGCAGCTTATATGCCGAAATTAGCGGGATCCAAGAGACCCAGTACTTC. Full variable domain (rest looked up from reference TRBV7-7 and TRBJ2-5): GAGVSQSPRYKVTKRGQDVTLRCDPISSHATLYWYQQALGQGPEFLTYFNYEAQPDKSGLPSDRFSAERPEGSISTLTIQRTEQRDSAMYRCASSLYAEISGIQETQYFGPGTRLLVL.